These 9 T cell receptor beta chains were sequenced from one sample in a study of cytomegalovirus exposure and HLA in healthy donors. Libraries were prepared by immunoSEQ multiplex PCR; TCRdb keeps only in-frame clonotypes and omits some of them. Of under 95,000 clones listed, roughly 90% are singletons. Sequenced: PBMCs. Source of these receptors: a young man in good health and CMV-seronegative.

This chain links TRBV4-1 with TRBJ2-7; 7 bases fit TRBD2. V dropped 4 bases and J dropped 6; count of bases not matched to a gene: 9. The V gene's germline CDR1 is MGHRA and CDR2 YSYEKL. The CDR3 has 14 amino acids. This CDR3 reads CASSPILRELEQYF. The CDR3 DNA follows: TGCGCCAGCAGCCCCATTTTGCGGGAGCTCGAGCAGTACTTC.

The rearrangement joins TRBV27 to TRBJ2-7; maybe TRBD1 (6 bases). Trimming removed 6 bases from V and 7 bases from J, with 13 bases in between. Germline V gene sequence: CDR1 MNHEY, CDR2 SMNVEV (reference sequence). The CDR3 extends over 12 amino acids. The CDR3 coding sequence is TGTGCCAGCAGCACTACAGGGTTAGAGCAGTACTTC. Protein product: CASSTTGLEQYF.

The chain carries TRBV5-3 and TRBJ2-7; TRBD1 might be the D (5 bases). TRBV5-3 belongs to the ORF category, with a function that is uncertain. Between the trimmed V and J ends, which lost 0 bases and 4 bases, there was a span of 14 bases. The CDR3 contains 15 residues. The CDR3 DNA follows: TGTGCCAGAAGCTTGGGGGCCAGGGTCCTATACGAGCAGTACTTC. This encodes CARSLGARVLYEQYF.

The chain recombines TRBV13 with TRBJ2-3, with 8 bases aligning to TRBD2. V lost 1 base and J lost 0; bases outside the gene matches: 15. CDR3 length: 20 residues. Germline lookup yields CDR1 PRHDT and CDR2 FYEKMQ (reference sequence). The CDR3 is CASSLAALLIAGSSTDTQYF. CDR3 in DNA: TGTGCCAGCAGCTTAGCCGCCTTATTAATAGCGGGATCTAGCACAGATACGCAGTATTTT.

The gene calls are TRBV5-1 and TRBJ2-2; D gene unclear. This CDR3 is built from 13 residues. The germline CDR1 and CDR2 sequences are SGHRS and YFSETQ. Trimming took 5 bases from V and 6 from J, leaving 11 bases between them. CDR3 nucleotides: TGCGCCAGCAGTCCCTTGAGGCCCGGGGAGCTGTTTTTT. It codes for CASSPLRPGELFF.

The rearrangement uses TRBV6-5 and TRBJ2-7; weak D call: TRBD1 (6 bases). The germline V gene has CDR1 MNHEY and CDR2 SVGAGI. Trimming cost V 5 bases and J 2 bases, with 13 bases left between them. This CDR3 comprises 14 residues. The CDR3 region has the DNA TGTGCCAGCAGTCTACAGGGTGGGCCCTACGAGCAGTACTTC. The encoded protein is CASSLQGGPYEQYF.

This sequence joins TRBV5-4 and TRBJ1-2, with 8 bases aligning to TRBD1. The trim removed 1 base at V and 5 bases at J, leaving 4 bases unmatched. This CDR3 contains 14 residues. In germline, CDR1 is SGHNT, CDR2 YYREEE (reference sequence). Written as DNA, the CDR3 is TGTGCCAGCAGCTTGCGTACAGGGGGATATGGCTACACCTTC. This translates into CASSLRTGGYGYTF.

The V gene is TRBV2, the J gene TRBJ1-5; D may be TRBD1 (5 bases). With 4 bases removed from V and 10 bases from J, the gap between germline ends came to 17 bases. Germline CDR1 and CDR2: SNHLY and FYNNEI. The length of the CDR3 is 14 residues. CDR3 bases: TGTGCCAGCAGTGGAGCAGGGAGATTTGAACCCCAGCATTTT. Translating gives CASSGAGRFEPQHF.

The chain employs TRBV6-6 and TRBJ2-3; D remains unclear. The germline CDR1 and CDR2 sequences are MNHNY and SVGAGI (reference sequence). CDR3 length: 14 amino acids. Deletions cut 5 bases from V and 2 bases from J, with 11 bases between. The CDR3 DNA reads TGTGCCAGCAGTACGAGACATCTCACAGATACGCAGTATTTT. It encodes CASSTRHLTDTQYF.